Presented here are 10 T cell receptor beta chains from one specimen sequenced in a study of OX40 agonist ivuxolimab in advanced cancers. The data were produced by immunoSEQ multiplex PCR, yet TCRdb's version contains in-frame clones alone and is incomplete. This table holds some 100,000 clones, 90% found once. The starting material was CD4+ or CD8+ T cells sorted from blood, obtained in a trial of the OX40 agonist ivuxolimab. These TCRs come from an adult with an advanced solid tumor such as melanoma, head and neck, liver or kidney cancer.

V is TRBV11-3 and J is TRBJ2-7, with TRBD1 matching 7 bases. CDR3 length: 15 residues. Germline V gene sequence: CDR1 SGHNT, CDR2 YENEEA. V gave up 2 bases and J gave up 0 bases; unmatched junction bases: 4. Here the CDR3 DNA reads TGTGCCAGCAGCTTACGGACAGGAAGCTCCTACGAGCAGTACTTC. As protein: CASSLRTGSSYEQYF.

This sequence joins TRBV5-6 and TRBJ2-5, with 8 bases aligning to TRBD1. CDR1 SGHDT and CDR2 YYEEEE come from the germline V gene. V shed 1 base and J 5 bases; nucleotides not matched to a gene: 10. The CDR3 length is 16 residues. CDR3 amino acids: CASSLIRDRLKETQYF. The CDR3 DNA follows: TGTGCCAGCAGCTTGATCCGGGACAGGCTAAAGGAGACCCAGTACTTC. Complete variable domain (other parts from reference TRBV5-6 and TRBJ2-5): DAGVTQSPTHLIKTRGQQVTLRCSPKSGHDTVSWYQQALGQGPQFIFQYYEEEERQRGNFPDRFSGHQFPNYSSELNVNALLLGDSALYLCASSLIRDRLKETQYFGPGTRLLVL.

This clone was observed once. This rearrangement joins TRBV19 to TRBJ2-3; tentatively, D is TRBD1 (6 bases). V was clipped by 6 bases and J by 0 bases, with 13 bases between them. The CDR3 runs 15 residues. CDR1 and CDR2 (germline): LNHDA, SQIVND (reference sequence). The CDR3 loop is CASSTGLVSTDTQYF. Written as DNA, the CDR3 is TGTGCCAGTAGCACAGGGCTGGTCAGCACAGATACGCAGTATTTT.

The V and J genes are TRBV4-1 and TRBJ1-5; TRBD1 might be the D (6 bases). The CDR3 extends over 16 amino acids. V was pared by 4 bases and J by 7 bases, with 20 bases between. CDR1 is MGHRA and CDR2 is YSYEKL in the germline V gene. This CDR3 is CASSRSLVRGGQPQHF. The CDR3 DNA reads TGCGCCAGCAGCCGAAGTTTGGTGAGGGGGGGCCAGCCCCAGCATTTT.

This clone came up once. J is TRBJ1-2 and V is TRBV29-1; 7 bases map to TRBD1. The germline V gene encodes CDR1 SQVTM and CDR2 ANQGSEA. This CDR3 is 12 amino acids long. The CDR3: CGGGGRGHGYTF. In nucleotides, the CDR3 is TGCGGGGGAGGGGGCCGCGGACATGGCTACACCTTC.

The V call is TRBV7-3, the J call TRBJ2-1; D possibly corresponds to TRBD2 (6 bases). The CDR3 spans 15 residues. Germline V CDR1 and CDR2: SGHTA, FQGTGA. Trimming pared 2 bases from V and 5 bases from J, leaving 13 bases between. For the CDR3, the DNA is TGTGCCAGCAGCTTAGGCACTAGCTACCACAATGAGCAGTTCTTC. Protein sequence: CASSLGTSYHNEQFF.

In its sample, this clone was seen once. The chain has TRBV6-1 and TRBJ2-1; 11 bases are a match to TRBD2. From germline, CDR1 is MNHNS and CDR2 SASEGT. Trimming at V came to 4 bases and at J to 4 bases, leaving 3 bases not matched to a gene. This CDR3 is built from 15 residues. Here the CDR3 DNA reads TGTGCCAGCAGTGCGACTAGCGGGACTTACAATGAGCAGTTCTTC. It codes for CASSATSGTYNEQFF.

The CDR3 nucleotides are TGTGCCAGCAGTTTACTAGCGGACACCGGGGAGCTGTTTTTT. Translating gives CASSLLADTGELFF. The genes are TRBV27 and TRBJ2-2, with 7 nucleotides matching TRBD2. V was clipped by 2 bases and J by 3 bases; unmatched bases: 0. This CDR3 contains 14 residues. Germline V gene sequence: CDR1 MNHEY, CDR2 SMNVEV (reference sequence).

The rearrangement uses TRBV18 and TRBJ1-2, with a weak D call TRBD1 (6 bases). The CDR3 is made up of 14 amino acids. The germline V and J ends were trimmed by 1 base and 6 bases, with 12 bases remaining between them. Per the germline V gene, CDR1 is KGHSH and CDR2 is LQKENI. In nucleotides, the CDR3 is TGTGCCAGCTCACCACGGTCAGGGGAACATGGCTACACCTTC. Its protein is CASSPRSGEHGYTF.

The chain has TRBV28 and TRBJ2-7; D may match TRBD1 or TRBD2 (6 bases each). Trimming took 6 bases from V and 6 from J, leaving 18 bases between them. The CDR3 is 14 residues long. Looked up from germline, CDR1 is MDHEN and CDR2 is SYDVKM. The CDR3 sequence is CASSRSLQGGEQYF. Here the CDR3 DNA reads TGTGCCAGCAGCCGCAGCCTACAGGGAGGCGAGCAGTACTTC.